This is a list of T cell receptor beta chains from one sample in a study of a mutant IDH1 vaccine in newly diagnosed glioma. Produced via immunoSEQ multiplex PCR; TCRdb's table is partial and in-frame only. The table includes approximately 52,000 clones, 60% to 85% detected once. The sample was PBMCs, taken from a glioma patient treated with radiotherapy, temozolomide or both. These receptors all come from a woman in her thirties or forties with glioma. Each CDR3 is given with its conserved first and last residue. The D gene is left open where the match is weak. Not every row has a clone size; where given, it reads once, few, many or a size class.

size	J	D	V	DNA	CDR3
once	TRBJ2-7	.	TRBV5-1	TGCGCCAGCAGCTTCCTGGTGGACTCCTACGAGCAGTACTTC	CASSFLVDSYEQYF
.	TRBJ2-1	.	TRBV5-8	TGTGCCAGCACCCGTTCCTGGGAGACGGTTGACAATGAGCAGTTCTTC	CASTRSWETVDNEQFF
few	TRBJ2-3	TRBD2	TRBV5-6	TGTGCCAGCAGCTCCGTGGGCGGGAGGACAGATACGCAGTATTTT	CASSSVGGRTDTQYF
.	TRBJ2-5	.	TRBV14	TGTGCCAGCAGCCAAGGGACCAGGGAACGGACCCAGTACTTC	CASSQGTRERTQYF
.	TRBJ2-3	.	TRBV9	TGTGCCAGCAGCCCGTTAGGGGATACGCAGTATTTT	CASSPLGDTQYF
few	TRBJ1-5	.	TRBV30	TGTGCCTGGAACAGTGGAGGACGGCAGCCCCAGCATTTT	CAWNSGGRQPQHF
.	TRBJ2-7	.	TRBV6-5	TGTGCCAGCAGTGACTACTCCCGCCTCTACGAGCAGTACTTC	CASSDYSRLYEQYF
once	TRBJ2-7	.	TRBV7-9	TGTGCCAGCAGCTTAGGACAGGCCTCCTACGAGCAGTACTTC	CASSLGQASYEQYF
.	TRBJ2-5	.	TRBV5-1	TGCGCCAGCACCATGGGGGGTCGAGAGACCCAGTACTTC	CASTMGGRETQYF
.	TRBJ2-2	TRBD2	TRBV2	TGTGCCAGCAGTGTAGCTAGCGGGGGAACCGGGGAGCTGTTTTTT	CASSVASGGTGELFF